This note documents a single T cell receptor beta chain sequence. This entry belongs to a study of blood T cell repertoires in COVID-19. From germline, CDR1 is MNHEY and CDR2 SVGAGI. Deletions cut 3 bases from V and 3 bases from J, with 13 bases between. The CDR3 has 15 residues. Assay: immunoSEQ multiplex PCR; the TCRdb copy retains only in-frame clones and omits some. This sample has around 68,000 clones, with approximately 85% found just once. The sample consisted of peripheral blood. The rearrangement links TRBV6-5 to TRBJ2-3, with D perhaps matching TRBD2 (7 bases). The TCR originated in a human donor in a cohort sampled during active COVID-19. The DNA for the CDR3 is TGTGCCAGCAGTTATCCGGGGGGCTCGACAGATACGCAGTATTTT. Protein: CASSYPGGSTDTQYF.